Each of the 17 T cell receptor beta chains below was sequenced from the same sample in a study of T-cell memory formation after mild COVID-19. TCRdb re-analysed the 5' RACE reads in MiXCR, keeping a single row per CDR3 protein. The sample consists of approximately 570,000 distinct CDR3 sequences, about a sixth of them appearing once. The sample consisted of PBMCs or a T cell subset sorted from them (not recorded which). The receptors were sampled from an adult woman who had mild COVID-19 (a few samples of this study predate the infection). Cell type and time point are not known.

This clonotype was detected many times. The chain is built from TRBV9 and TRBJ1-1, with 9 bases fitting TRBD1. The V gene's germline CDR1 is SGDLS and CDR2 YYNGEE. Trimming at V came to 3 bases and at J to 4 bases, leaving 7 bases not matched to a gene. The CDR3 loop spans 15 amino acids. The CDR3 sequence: CASSAGTGLGTEAFF. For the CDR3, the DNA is TGTGCCAGCAGCGCCGGGACAGGGCTGGGCACTGAAGCTTTCTTT.

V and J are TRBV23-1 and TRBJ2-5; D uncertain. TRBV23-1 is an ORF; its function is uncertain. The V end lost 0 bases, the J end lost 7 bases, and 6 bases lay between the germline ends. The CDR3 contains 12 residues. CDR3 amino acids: CASSQSVGTQYF. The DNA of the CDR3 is TGCGCCAGCAGTCAATCTGTGGGGACCCAGTACTTC.

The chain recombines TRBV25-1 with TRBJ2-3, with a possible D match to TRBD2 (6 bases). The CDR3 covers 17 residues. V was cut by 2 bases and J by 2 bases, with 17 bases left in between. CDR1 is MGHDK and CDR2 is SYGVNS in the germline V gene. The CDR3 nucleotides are TGTGCCAGCAGTGAAGGGGGACTGGGGCCCACCACAGATACGCAGTATTTT. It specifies CASSEGGLGPTTDTQYF.

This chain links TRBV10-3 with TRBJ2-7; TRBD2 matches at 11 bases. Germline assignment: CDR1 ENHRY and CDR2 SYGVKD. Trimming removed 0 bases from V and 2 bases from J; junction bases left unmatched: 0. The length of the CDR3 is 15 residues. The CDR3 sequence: CAISESSGGAYEQYF. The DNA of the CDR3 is TGTGCCATCAGTGAGTCTAGCGGGGGGGCCTACGAGCAGTACTTC.

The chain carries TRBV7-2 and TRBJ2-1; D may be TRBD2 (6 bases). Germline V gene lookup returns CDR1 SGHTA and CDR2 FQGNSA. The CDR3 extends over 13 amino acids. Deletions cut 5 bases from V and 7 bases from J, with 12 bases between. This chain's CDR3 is CASSPGTLNEQFF. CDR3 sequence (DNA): TGTGCCAGCAGCCCTGGGACTTTGAATGAGCAGTTCTTC.

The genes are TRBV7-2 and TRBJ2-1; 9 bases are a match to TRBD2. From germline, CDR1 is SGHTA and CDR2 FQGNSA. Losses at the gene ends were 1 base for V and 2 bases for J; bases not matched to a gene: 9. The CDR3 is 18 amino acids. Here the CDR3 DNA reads TGTGCCAGCAGCTTAGGATTGGGGGCGGGAGGGCCCTACAATGAGCAGTTCTTC. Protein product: CASSLGLGAGGPYNEQFF.

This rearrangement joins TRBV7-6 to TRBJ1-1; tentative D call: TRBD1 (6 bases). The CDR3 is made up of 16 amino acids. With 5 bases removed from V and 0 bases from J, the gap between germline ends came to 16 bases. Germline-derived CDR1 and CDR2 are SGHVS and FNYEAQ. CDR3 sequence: CASSTKPGHMNTEAFF. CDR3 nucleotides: TGTGCCAGCAGCACCAAACCGGGACATATGAACACTGAAGCTTTCTTT.

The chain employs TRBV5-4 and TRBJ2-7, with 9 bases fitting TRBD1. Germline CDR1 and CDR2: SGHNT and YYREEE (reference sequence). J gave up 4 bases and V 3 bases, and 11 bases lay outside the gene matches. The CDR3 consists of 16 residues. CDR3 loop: CASSSGTGWDMYEQYF. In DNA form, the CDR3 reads TGTGCCAGCAGCTCAGGGACAGGGTGGGACATGTACGAGCAGTACTTC.

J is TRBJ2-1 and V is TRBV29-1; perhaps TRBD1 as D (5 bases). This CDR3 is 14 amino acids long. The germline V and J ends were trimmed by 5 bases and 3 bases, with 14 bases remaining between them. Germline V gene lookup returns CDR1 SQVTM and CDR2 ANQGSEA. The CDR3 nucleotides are TGCAGCGTTAGCAGACAGCTAATCTACAATGAGCAGTTCTTC. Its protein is CSVSRQLIYNEQFF.

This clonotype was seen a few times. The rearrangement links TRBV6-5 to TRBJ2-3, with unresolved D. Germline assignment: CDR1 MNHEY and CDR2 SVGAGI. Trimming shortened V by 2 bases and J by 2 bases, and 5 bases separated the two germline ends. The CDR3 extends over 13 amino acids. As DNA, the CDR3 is TGTGCCAGCAGTTACGCGGTCACAGATACGCAGTATTTT. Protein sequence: CASSYAVTDTQYF.

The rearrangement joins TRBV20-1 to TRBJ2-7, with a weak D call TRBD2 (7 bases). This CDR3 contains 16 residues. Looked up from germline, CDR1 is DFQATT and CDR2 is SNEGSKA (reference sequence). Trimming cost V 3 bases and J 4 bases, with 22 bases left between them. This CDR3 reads CSARMALGGLIYEQYF. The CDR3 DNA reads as TGCAGTGCTAGGATGGCCTTGGGGGGGCTTATTTACGAGCAGTACTTC.

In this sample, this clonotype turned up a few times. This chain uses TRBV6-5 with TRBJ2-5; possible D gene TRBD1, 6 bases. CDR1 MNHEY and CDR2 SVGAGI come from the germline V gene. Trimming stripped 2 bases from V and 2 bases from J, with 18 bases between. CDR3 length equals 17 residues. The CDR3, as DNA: TGTGCCAGCAGTTACCGGGTTGGACAGATCATACAAGAGACCCAGTACTTC. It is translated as CASSYRVGQIIQETQYF.

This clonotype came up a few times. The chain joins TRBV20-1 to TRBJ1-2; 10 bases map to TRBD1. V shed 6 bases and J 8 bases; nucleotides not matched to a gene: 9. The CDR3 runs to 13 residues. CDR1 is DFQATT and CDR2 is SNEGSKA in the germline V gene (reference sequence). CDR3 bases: TGCAGTGCAGACGACAGGGGGCAGAGAGGCTACACCTTC. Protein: CSADDRGQRGYTF.

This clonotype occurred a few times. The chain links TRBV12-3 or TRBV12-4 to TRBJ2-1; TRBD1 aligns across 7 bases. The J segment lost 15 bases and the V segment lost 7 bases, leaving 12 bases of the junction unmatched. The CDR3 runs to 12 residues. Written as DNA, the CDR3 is TGTGCCAGCACCCTGGGGTCGGGACAGCGGTTCTTC. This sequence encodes CASTLGSGQRFF.

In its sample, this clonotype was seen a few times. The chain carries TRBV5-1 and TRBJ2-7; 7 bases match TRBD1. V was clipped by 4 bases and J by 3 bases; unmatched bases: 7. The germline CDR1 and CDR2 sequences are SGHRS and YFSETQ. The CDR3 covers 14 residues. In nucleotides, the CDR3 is TGCGCCAGCAGCCCGGGACAGCTTCACTACGAGCAGTACTTC. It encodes CASSPGQLHYEQYF.

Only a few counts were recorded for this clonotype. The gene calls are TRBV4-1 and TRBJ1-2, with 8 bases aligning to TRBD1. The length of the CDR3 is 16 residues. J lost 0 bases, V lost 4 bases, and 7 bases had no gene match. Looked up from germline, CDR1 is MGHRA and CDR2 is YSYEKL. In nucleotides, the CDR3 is TGCGCCAGCAGCCCCACGGGGACAGGAGCTAACTATGGCTACACCTTC. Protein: CASSPTGTGANYGYTF.

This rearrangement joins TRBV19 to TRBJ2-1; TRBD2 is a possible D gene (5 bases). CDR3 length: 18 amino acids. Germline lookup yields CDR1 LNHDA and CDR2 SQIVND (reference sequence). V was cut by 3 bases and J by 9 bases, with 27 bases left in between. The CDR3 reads CASSIDTPSLLGSSEQFF. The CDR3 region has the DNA TGTGCCAGTAGTATCGACACCCCGAGTTTACTAGGGTCGTCTGAGCAGTTCTTC.